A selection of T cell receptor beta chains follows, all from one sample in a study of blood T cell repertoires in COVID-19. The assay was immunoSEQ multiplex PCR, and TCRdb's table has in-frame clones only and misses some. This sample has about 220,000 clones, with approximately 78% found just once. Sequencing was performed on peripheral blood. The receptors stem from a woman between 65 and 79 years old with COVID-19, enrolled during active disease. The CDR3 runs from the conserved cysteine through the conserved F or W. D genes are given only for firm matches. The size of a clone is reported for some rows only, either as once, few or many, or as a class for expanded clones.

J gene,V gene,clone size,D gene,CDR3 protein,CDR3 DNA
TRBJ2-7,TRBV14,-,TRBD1,CASSQTGYPEQYF,TGTGCCAGCAGCCAGACAGGGTACCCCGAGCAGTACTTC
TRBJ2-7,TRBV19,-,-,CASSPVQGRGSYEQYF,TGTGCCAGTAGTCCCGTCCAGGGCAGGGGCTCCTACGAGCAGTACTTC
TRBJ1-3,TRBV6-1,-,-,CASGLQGRSGNTIYF,TGTGCCAGCGGATTACAGGGACGTTCTGGAAACACCATATATTTT
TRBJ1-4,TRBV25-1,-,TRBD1,CASRGQGGNEKLFF,TGTGCCAGCAGGGGACAGGGGGGAAATGAAAAACTGTTTTTT
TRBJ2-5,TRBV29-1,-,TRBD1,CSTAQGALGETQYF,TGCAGCACCGCCCAGGGGGCGCTGGGAGAGACCCAGTACTTC
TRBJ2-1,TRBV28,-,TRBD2,CASSPGGSLIYNEQFF,TGTGCCAGCAGCCCGGGAGGGTCCCTGATCTACAATGAGCAGTTCTTC
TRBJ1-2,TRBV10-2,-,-,CASSEQERSRYTF,TGCGCCAGCAGTGAACAGGAGAGGAGTCGCTACACCTTC
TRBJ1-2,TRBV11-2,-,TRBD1,CASRTNRGRHYGYTF,TGTGCCAGCAGGACTAACAGGGGGAGGCACTATGGCTACACCTTC
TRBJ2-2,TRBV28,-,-,CASGRNTGELFF,TGTGCCAGCGGGAGGAACACCGGGGAGCTGTTTTTT
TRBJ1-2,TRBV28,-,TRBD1,CASSLTGGHYGYTF,TGTGCCAGCAGTTTAACAGGGGGCCACTATGGCTACACCTTC
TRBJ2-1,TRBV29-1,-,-,CSVTRGSREQFF,TGCAGCGTCACTCGGGGGTCCCGGGAGCAGTTCTTC
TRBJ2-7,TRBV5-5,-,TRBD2,CASSLSRLAVSGGQYF,TGTGCCAGCAGCTTGTCTCGACTAGCGGTATCCGGCGGGCAGTACTTC
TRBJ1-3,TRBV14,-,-,CASSQGRQVGRNTIYF,TGTGCCAGCAGCCAAGGGAGACAGGTTGGGAGAAACACCATATATTTT
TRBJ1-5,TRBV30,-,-,CAWSVSSGRNQPQHF,TGTGCCTGGAGTGTGAGTTCAGGGCGCAATCAGCCCCAGCATTTT
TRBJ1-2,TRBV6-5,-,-,CASRPRGAPMGYTF,TGTGCCAGCAGACCTCGGGGGGCGCCGATGGGCTACACCTTC
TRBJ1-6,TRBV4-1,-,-,CASSQERQGRPRTLHF,TGCGCCAGCAGCCAAGAACGGCAGGGAAGACCGCGTACCCTCCACTTT
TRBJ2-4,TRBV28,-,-,CASSLDRPIAKNIQYF,TGTGCCAGCAGTTTAGACAGACCGATAGCCAAAAACATTCAGTACTTC
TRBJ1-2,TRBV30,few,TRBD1,CAWSRTGGYGYTF,TGTGCCTGGAGTCGGACAGGGGGCTATGGCTACACCTTC
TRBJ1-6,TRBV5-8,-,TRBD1,CASSARQGTPLHF,TGTGCCAGCAGCGCGAGACAGGGGACACCCCTCCACTTT
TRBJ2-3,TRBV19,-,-,CAHYQQGSGVRCSDTQYF,TGTGCCCACTATCAGCAAGGTTCGGGAGTACGGTGCTCAGATACGCAGTATTTT
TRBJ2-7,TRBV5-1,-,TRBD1,CASSLALGQGAEQYF,TGCGCCAGCAGCTTGGCCTTAGGACAGGGGGCCGAGCAGTACTTC
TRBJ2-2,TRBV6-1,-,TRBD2,CASSDRGRDTGELFF,TGTGCCAGCAGTGATCGGGGGAGGGACACCGGGGAGCTGTTTTTT
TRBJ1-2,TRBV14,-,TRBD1,CASSQGLTGNYGYTF,TGTGCCAGCAGCCAAGGCCTGACAGGGAACTATGGCTACACCTTC
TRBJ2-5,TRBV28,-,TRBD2,CASSPAGFVETQYF,TGTGCCAGCAGCCCAGCGGGATTCGTAGAGACCCAGTACTTC
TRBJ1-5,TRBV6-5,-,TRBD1,CASNHWDSENQPQHF,TGTGCCAGCAACCATTGGGACAGTGAGAATCAGCCCCAGCATTTT
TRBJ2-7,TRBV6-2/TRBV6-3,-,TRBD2,CASSYSWGLRDYEQYF,TGTGCCAGCAGTTACTCGTGGGGACTAAGGGACTACGAGCAGTACTTC
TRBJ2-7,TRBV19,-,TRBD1,CASSRSDRVYEQYF,TGTGCCAGTAGTCGCAGCGACAGGGTCTACGAGCAGTACTTC
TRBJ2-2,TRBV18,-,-,CASSPQGAVTGELFF,TGTGCCAGCTCACCCCAAGGGGCAGTCACCGGGGAGCTGTTTTTT
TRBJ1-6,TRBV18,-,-,CASSPRTDNSPLHF,TGTGCCAGCTCGCCCCGGACAGACAATTCACCCCTCCACTTT
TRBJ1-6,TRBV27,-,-,CASSPLGGNNSPLHF,TGTGCCAGCAGCCCCCTGGGGGGAAACAATTCACCCCTCCACTTT
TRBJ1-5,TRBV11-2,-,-,CASSNGADQPQHF,TGTGCCAGCAGCAATGGGGCGGATCAGCCCCAGCATTTT
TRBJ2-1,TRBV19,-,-,CASSGRVSYNEQFF,TGTGCCAGTAGCGGCAGGGTCTCCTACAATGAGCAGTTCTTC
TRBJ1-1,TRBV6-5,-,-,CASSPAGRSEAFF,TGTGCCAGCAGCCCCGCGGGAAGGTCTGAAGCTTTCTTT
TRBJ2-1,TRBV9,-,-,CASSGGAQGANEQFF,TGTGCCAGCAGTGGCGGGGCTCAGGGAGCAAATGAGCAGTTCTTC
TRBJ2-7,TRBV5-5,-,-,CASSLAEGNYEQYF,TGTGCCAGCAGCTTGGCTGAGGGTAACTACGAGCAGTACTTC
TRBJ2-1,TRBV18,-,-,CASSPPGRDLVEQFF,TGTGCCAGCTCACCACCAGGACGGGATCTGGTTGAGCAGTTCTTC
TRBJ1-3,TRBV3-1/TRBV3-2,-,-,CASSQFSPGISGNTIYF,TGTGCCAGCAGCCAATTCTCCCCGGGGATCTCTGGAAACACCATATATTTT
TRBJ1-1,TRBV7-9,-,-,CASSKRGQPLILNTEAFF,TGTGCCAGCAGCAAGAGAGGACAGCCTCTCATCTTGAACACTGAAGCTTTCTTT
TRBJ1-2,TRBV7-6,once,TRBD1,CASSLGPGQPPRF,TGTGCCAGCAGCTTAGGGCCGGGACAGCCGCCTCGTTTC
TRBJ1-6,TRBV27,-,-,CASSLGSSAPNSPLHF,TGTGCCAGCAGTTTGGGCAGCTCAGCCCCTAATTCACCCCTCCACTTT
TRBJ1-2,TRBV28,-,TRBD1,CASSLQGVGYGYTF,TGTGCCAGCAGTCTACAGGGGGTAGGGTATGGCTACACCTTC
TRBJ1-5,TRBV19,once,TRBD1,CASSVDRGFDQPQHF,TGTGCCAGTAGTGTTGACAGGGGGTTCGATCAGCCCCAGCATTTT
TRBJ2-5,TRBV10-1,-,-,CASSEGGFQETQYF,TGCGCCAGCAGTGAAGGGGGATTTCAAGAGACCCAGTACTTC
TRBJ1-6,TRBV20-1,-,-,CSASFGGSSYNSPLHF,TGCAGTGCTAGTTTTGGAGGGAGCTCCTATAATTCACCCCTCCACTTT
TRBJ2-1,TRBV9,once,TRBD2,CASSGGLAGNEQFF,TGTGCCAGCAGCGGAGGACTAGCGGGAAATGAGCAGTTCTTC
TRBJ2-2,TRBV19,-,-,CASSKGQGSGTGELFF,TGTGCCAGTAGTAAGGGGCAGGGGAGCGGCACCGGGGAGCTGTTTTTT
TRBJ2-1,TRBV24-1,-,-,CATSEAPGLSRNEQFF,TGTGCCACCAGTGAGGCGCCGGGACTCTCACGGAATGAGCAGTTCTTC
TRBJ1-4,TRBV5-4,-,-,CASSSTVATNEKLFF,TGTGCCAGCAGCTCAACGGTTGCAACTAATGAAAAACTGTTTTTT
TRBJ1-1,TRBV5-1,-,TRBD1,CASAWTGPNTEAFF,TGCGCCAGCGCATGGACAGGGCCGAACACTGAAGCTTTCTTT
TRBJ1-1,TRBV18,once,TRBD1,CASSPLTGSDTEAFF,TGTGCCAGCTCACCACTGACAGGGTCGGACACTGAAGCTTTCTTT
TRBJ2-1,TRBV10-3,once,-,CAISESVTSSYNEQFF,TGTGCCATCAGTGAGTCAGTGACTAGCTCCTACAATGAGCAGTTCTTC
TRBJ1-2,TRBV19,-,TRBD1,CASSINGDSYGYTF,TGTGCCAGTAGTATAAACGGGGACAGCTATGGCTACACCTTC
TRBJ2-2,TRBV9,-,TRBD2,CASSVGRGDTGELFF,TGTGCCAGCAGCGTAGGGCGGGGGGACACCGGGGAGCTGTTTTTT
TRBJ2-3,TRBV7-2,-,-,CASSLGQRGRYGTDTQYF,TGTGCCAGCAGCTTGGGACAGAGGGGGAGGTACGGCACAGATACGCAGTATTTT
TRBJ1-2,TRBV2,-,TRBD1,CASSQTGQKLYGYTF,TGTGCCAGCAGTCAGACGGGACAGAAGTTATATGGCTACACCTTC
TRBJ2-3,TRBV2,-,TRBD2,CASSVTSGYGTDTQYF,TGTGCCAGCAGTGTGACTAGCGGGTATGGCACAGATACGCAGTATTTT
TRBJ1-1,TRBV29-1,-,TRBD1,CSVGKTGANTEAFF,TGCAGCGTTGGGAAGACAGGGGCGAACACTGAAGCTTTCTTT
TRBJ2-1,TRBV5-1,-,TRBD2,CASSPLVAGGGNEQFF,TGCGCCAGCAGCCCTCTCGTTGCGGGAGGCGGCAATGAGCAGTTCTTC
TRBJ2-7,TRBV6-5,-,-,CASRLDMLGEQYF,TGTGCCAGCAGATTGGACATGCTTGGCGAGCAGTACTTC
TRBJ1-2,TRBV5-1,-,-,CASSLDGQGGYGYTF,TGCGCCAGCAGCTTGGATGGGCAGGGCGGCTATGGCTACACCTTC